What follows is one T cell receptor (beta chain) and its context. The length of the CDR3 is 14 residues. Germline loops: CDR1 DFQATT, CDR2 SNEGSKA (reference sequence). V lost 5 bases, J lost 5 bases, and 16 bases lay in between. The sample belongs to a study of early T cells in non-severe SARS-CoV-2 infection. The overall study: The chains were unpaired, and the sequenced material was bulk RNA from unsorted whole blood.

The library protocol tagged individual cDNA molecules with unique molecular identifiers. In TCRdb, the 5' RACE reads were re-called with MiXCR into one record per CDR3 protein. Of tens of thousands of distinct CDR3 sequences listed, approximately 10% are singletons. The clonotype was recovered from an adult who was a healthcare worker with PCR-confirmed SARS-CoV-2 infection or an uninfected control (not recorded which). Sequencing used whole blood. This chain joins TRBV20-1 and TRBJ2-1, with TRBD1 as a possible D gene (7 bases). In nucleotides, the CDR3 is TGCAGTGCTTCGGGGGACAGAAGGCACAATGAGCAGTTCTTC. As protein: CSASGDRRHNEQFF.